The 21 T cell receptor beta chains reported below all come from one sample, sequenced in a study of T cell responses to AZD1222 COVID-19 vaccine (dated by TCRdb to the early 2020s). What this sample's time point label stands for: baseline before first vaccination. The library was prepared using the immunoSEQ multiplex PCR assay. This immuneACCESS table, as held by TCRdb, lists in-frame sequences with V and J called but not all clones. Of the missing ones, under half trace to an unresolved V gene in checked studies; the others have no known cause. In this sample the table shows approximately 100,000 clones, about nine tenths of which occur a single time. The ten largest clones add up to 1% to 1.5% of the sample. Material: peripheral blood, obtained on day 0 of AZD1222 vaccination. The receptors derive from an adult in good health.

The genes are TRBV28 and TRBJ2-1; 9 positions agree with TRBD1. With V trimmed by 6 bases and J by 4 bases, 7 bases remained unmatched. CDR1 MDHEN and CDR2 SYDVKM come from the germline V gene. CDR3 length: 15 residues. The CDR3, as DNA: TGTGCCAGCAGGTTCATGGGACAGGGTTACAATGAGCAGTTCTTC. It codes for CASRFMGQGYNEQFF.

The chain joins TRBV10-3 to TRBJ1-4, with 7 bases matching TRBD1. The CDR3 is 14 residues long. The V gene's germline CDR1 is ENHRY and CDR2 SYGVKD. Losses at the gene ends were 6 bases for V and 4 bases for J; bases not matched to a gene: 5. The CDR3 sequence: CAISADRYNEKLFF. The CDR3 region has the DNA TGTGCCATCAGCGCGGACAGGTATAATGAAAAACTGTTTTTT.

The chain carries TRBV7-8 and TRBJ1-1; D not certain. The germline V gene has CDR1 SGHVS and CDR2 FQNEAQ. The CDR3 loop spans 13 amino acids. Trimming shortened V by 5 bases and J by 5 bases, and 12 bases separated the two germline ends. The CDR3 region is CASSENRETEAFF. CDR3 bases: TGTGCCAGCAGCGAAAACCGGGAAACTGAAGCTTTCTTT.

The chain employs TRBV11-2 and TRBJ1-2, with TRBD1 as a possible D gene (6 bases). The length of the CDR3 is 14 residues. V was cut by 5 bases and J by 3 bases, with 13 bases left in between. Germline values: CDR1 SGHAT, CDR2 FQNNGV. The CDR3 region has the DNA TGTGCCAGCAGCCCGTCGACAGGAGACTATGGCTACACCTTC. Protein product: CASSPSTGDYGYTF.

The chain combines TRBV7-8 with TRBJ2-2, with D tentatively TRBD2 (6 bases). V was clipped by 6 bases and J by 6 bases, with 14 bases between them. CDR1 SGHVS and CDR2 FQNEAQ come from the germline V gene. This CDR3 region has 14 residues. The CDR3 here is CASSQVGGAGELFF. CDR3 DNA sequence: TGTGCCAGCAGTCAGGTGGGGGGAGCCGGGGAGCTGTTTTTT.

The J gene is TRBJ2-1, the V gene TRBV5-5; no reliable D call. The germline gives CDR1 SGHKS, CDR2 YYEKEE (reference sequence). Trimming removed 1 base at V and 5 bases at J, with 4 bases between. The CDR3 length is 12 residues. CDR3 nucleotides: TGTGCCAGCAGCTTGCGCCACAATGAGCAGTTCTTC. Protein sequence: CASSLRHNEQFF.

The V and J genes are TRBV3-1 (or the pseudogene TRBV3-2) and TRBJ2-1; possible D gene TRBD1, 6 bases. The CDR3 has 15 amino acids. Germline assignment: CDR1 LGHDT and CDR2 YNNKEL (reference sequence). V lost 0 bases to trimming and J lost 2 bases, with 8 bases between them. CDR3 sequence reads: CASSQDTGTYNEQFF. CDR3 sequence (DNA): TGTGCCAGCAGCCAAGATACAGGGACCTACAATGAGCAGTTCTTC.

The V and J genes are TRBV18 and TRBJ2-2; D gene ambiguous. CDR3 size: 14 residues. CDR1 KGHSH and CDR2 LQKENI come from the germline V gene. The V gene lost 4 bases and the J gene lost 2 bases, with 8 bases spanning the gap. CDR3 amino acids: CASSQVPNTGELFF. CDR3 coding DNA: TGTGCCAGCTCACAAGTCCCAAACACCGGGGAGCTGTTTTTT.

This sequence joins TRBV7-3 and TRBJ2-1, with D hard to call. The CDR3 is 11 amino acids. Trimming shortened V by 5 bases and J by 10 bases, and 9 bases separated the two germline ends. The germline gives CDR1 SGHTA, CDR2 FQGTGA. In DNA, the CDR3 is TGTGCCAGCAGCCATGGGCCCGAGCAGTTCTTC. This gives the protein CASSHGPEQFF.

The CDR3 sequence is CASDDGGYNTEAFF. CDR3 DNA: TGTGCCAGTGACGATGGAGGATACAACACTGAAGCTTTCTTT. The rearrangement uses TRBV19 and TRBJ1-1; no firm D call. Germline loops: CDR1 LNHDA, CDR2 SQIVND (reference sequence). This CDR3 has 14 amino acids. V lost 8 bases to trimming and J lost 2 bases, with 15 bases between them.

The chain combines TRBV6-5 with TRBJ1-5; D unclear. Germline CDR1 is MNHEY and CDR2 is SVGAGI. The CDR3 covers 15 residues. The V end was cut by 7 bases, the J end by 0 bases, with 13 bases between. The CDR3 DNA sequence: TGTGCCAGCAAAGAAATCCCATATAGCAATCAGCCCCAGCATTTT. Translating gives CASKEIPYSNQPQHF.

This chain connects TRBV2 to TRBJ1-5; D unresolved. The CDR3 has 11 amino acids. Germline V CDR1 and CDR2: SNHLY, FYNNEI. Trimming removed 4 bases at V and 6 bases at J, with 4 bases between. CDR3 DNA: TGTGCCAGCAGTGCGGGTCAGCCCCAGCATTTT. This codes for CASSAGQPQHF. Full variable domain (outside the CDR3, taken from reference TRBV2 and TRBJ1-5): EPEVTQTPSHQVTQMGQEVILRCVPISNHLYFYWYRQILGQKVEFLVSFYNNEISEKSEIFDDQFSVERPDGSNFTLKIRSTKLEDSAMYFCASSAGQPQHFGDGTRLSIL.

The chain joins TRBV19 to TRBJ1-1; D gene unclear. There are 14 residues in the CDR3. Germline V lookup: CDR1 LNHDA, CDR2 SQIVND (reference sequence). With 7 bases removed from V and 5 bases from J, the gap between germline ends came to 17 bases. The CDR3 DNA is TGTGCCAGTAATGATCCAGTGGGGAAGACTGAAGCTTTCTTT. It is translated as CASNDPVGKTEAFF.

As DNA, the CDR3 is TGTGCCAGCAGCACGCTAGCGGGGGGTAACAATGAGCAGTTCTTC. Amino acid sequence: CASSTLAGGNNEQFF. The chain recombines TRBV11-1 with TRBJ2-1, with 11 bases lining up with TRBD2. Germline V gene sequence: CDR1 SGHAT, CDR2 FQDESV (reference sequence). The V and J ends lost 5 bases and 5 bases, in that order; junction bases with no gene match: 5. The CDR3 loop spans 15 amino acids.

The chain has TRBV6-5 and TRBJ1-2, with D hard to call. V was pared by 5 bases and J by 4 bases, with 8 bases between. The germline CDR1 and CDR2 sequences are MNHEY and SVGAGI. This CDR3 has 12 amino acids. The CDR3 here is CASSTSLYGYTF. Here the CDR3 DNA reads TGTGCCAGCAGTACCAGCCTCTATGGCTACACCTTC.

The V call is TRBV12-3 or TRBV12-4, the J call TRBJ2-5; no firm D call. This CDR3 has 12 residues. Trimming pared 9 bases from V and 2 bases from J, leaving 10 bases between. CDR3 loop: CASSGNQETQYF. The CDR3 coding sequence is TGTGCCAGTTCCGGCAATCAAGAGACCCAGTACTTC.

This clone is a singleton in its sample. This chain connects TRBV10-2 to TRBJ2-1, with D perhaps TRBD2 (5 bases). CDR3 length: 13 residues. Between the trimmed V and J ends, which lost 8 bases and 1 base, there was a span of 9 bases. Looked up from germline, CDR1 is WSHSY and CDR2 is SAAADI. Here the CDR3 reads CASARASYNEQFF. The CDR3 DNA follows: TGCGCCAGCGCGAGGGCATCCTACAATGAGCAGTTCTTC.

The rearrangement links TRBV7-2 to TRBJ2-7; TRBD1 matches 12 bases. The V gene's germline CDR1 is SGHTA and CDR2 FQGNSA. This CDR3 has 15 amino acids. The J segment lost 6 bases and the V segment lost 0 bases, leaving 3 bases of the junction unmatched. The CDR3 loop reads CASSLAGTGGTEQYF. The CDR3 coding sequence is TGTGCCAGCAGCTTAGCAGGGACAGGGGGCACCGAGCAGTACTTC.

The chain uses TRBV6-4 and TRBJ2-2; D gene uncertain. V lost 5 bases, J lost 4 bases, and 8 bases lay in between. Germline V gene sequence: CDR1 MRHNA, CDR2 SNTAGT. There are 13 residues in the CDR3. The CDR3 bases are TGTGCCAGCAGTTGGGGTTCCACCGGGGAGCTGTTTTTT. It translates to CASSWGSTGELFF.

The chain is built from TRBV5-8 and TRBJ1-3; maybe TRBD1 (6 bases). The CDR3 covers 17 residues. Trimming took off 1 base at V and 2 bases at J, with 16 bases between the two ends. The germline V gene encodes CDR1 SGHTS and CDR2 YDEGEE. DNA for the CDR3: TGTGCCAGCAGCTTGTTGACAACAGGGAGGGCTGGAAACACCATATATTTT. Translating it yields CASSLLTTGRAGNTIYF.

This clone was found once. The chain joins TRBV19 to TRBJ2-3; D remains ambiguous. The CDR3 is 11 amino acids. The V gene's germline CDR1 is LNHDA and CDR2 SQIVND (reference sequence). V gave up 3 bases and J gave up 5 bases, with 3 bases separating them. In DNA, the CDR3 is TGTGCCAGTAGTATCAGAGATACGCAGTATTTT. Translated, it gives CASSIRDTQYF.